The 18 T cell receptor beta chains below all came from one sample that was sequenced in a study of blood T cells in healthy people across ages. Using a J-beta primer mix together with a sample-barcoded 5' primer, a second PCR was run for roughly 7 to 12 cycles. Via MiXCR, TCRdb re-called the 5' RACE reads, giving one row per CDR3 protein. The data contain approximately 770,000 distinct CDR3 sequences, roughly 60% of them seen just once; the ten biggest clones take up about 20%. Material: blood. The source is a man aged 25-45 years in good health.

In this sample, this clonotype turned up a few times. This chain links TRBV7-2 with TRBJ1-5; D remains unclear. The CDR3 loop spans 15 amino acids. Deletions cut 2 bases from V and 2 bases from J, with 10 bases between. CDR1 is SGHTA, CDR2 FQGNSA, per germline. The CDR3 nucleotides are TGTGCCAGCAGCTTACGAGTCGGGGGCAATCAGCCCCAGCATTTT. Translating gives CASSLRVGGNQPQHF. Full variable domain (outside the CDR3, taken from reference TRBV7-2 and TRBJ1-5): GAGVSQSPSNKVTEKGKDVELRCDPISGHTALYWYRQSLGQGLEFLIYFQGNSAPDKSGLPSDRFSAERTGGSVSTLTIQRTQQEDSAVYLCASSLRVGGNQPQHFGDGTRLSIL.

The table lists this clonotype with a count of one. The chain combines TRBV6-5 with TRBJ2-1; 13 bases agree with TRBD2. The CDR3 length is 18 residues. J was trimmed by 8 bases and V by 0 bases; bases with no gene match: 10. Germline assignment: CDR1 MNHEY and CDR2 SVGAGI. CDR3 residues: CASSYSPSLAGGPDEQFF. The CDR3 DNA is TGTGCCAGCAGTTACTCGCCTTCACTAGCGGGGGGGCCGGATGAGCAGTTCTTC.

This clonotype was observed a single time. The gene calls are TRBV6-2 or TRBV6-3 and TRBJ2-1, with unresolved D. V was pared by 2 bases and J by 6 bases, with 8 bases between. This CDR3 contains 13 residues. Per germline, CDR1 MNHEY and CDR2 SVGEGT. CDR3 nucleotide sequence: TGTGCCAGCAGTTACGCCGAAGGCAATGAGCAGTTCTTC. Its translation: CASSYAEGNEQFF.

The chain employs TRBV7-2 and TRBJ2-3; no definite D call. The V end lost 2 bases, the J end lost 4 bases, and 4 bases lay between the germline ends. CDR1 and CDR2 (germline): SGHTA, FQGNSA. The CDR3 covers 12 residues. CDR3 loop: CASSLFADTQYF. In DNA form, the CDR3 reads TGTGCCAGCAGCTTATTTGCAGATACGCAGTATTTT.

This clonotype was seen a handful of times. V is TRBV28 and J is TRBJ2-7, with a weak D call TRBD1 (6 bases). The CDR3 consists of 16 residues. CDR1 MDHEN and CDR2 SYDVKM come from the germline V gene. V was clipped by 4 bases and J by 9 bases, with 25 bases between them. CDR3 DNA: TGTGCCAGCAGTTCCCGTGGACAGCCATGGAGTACCGGGCAGTACTTC. Translating it yields CASSSRGQPWSTGQYF.

This clonotype was seen a few times. The rearrangement joins TRBV29-1 to TRBJ2-7; TRBD1 matches at 9 bases. Germline CDR1 SQVTM, CDR2 ANQGSEA. This CDR3 region has 15 residues. V was clipped by 2 bases and J by 2 bases; unmatched bases: 7. DNA for the CDR3: TGCAGCGTTGAAAGCTGGGACAGGGATACCTACGAGCAGTACTTC. Amino acids: CSVESWDRDTYEQYF.

V usage is TRBV7-2 and J usage is TRBJ2-7; a weak D match, TRBD2 (5 bases). With the DNA end fitting TRBJ2-5 better, the J assignment may be wrong. Germline CDR1 SGHTA, CDR2 FQGNSA. The CDR3 has 12 residues. The DNA of the CDR3 is TGTGCCAGCAGCCGGGAATGGGGGACCCAGTACTTC. As protein: CASSREWGTQYF.

The chain is built from TRBV6-2 or TRBV6-3 and TRBJ2-7, with 9 bases aligning to TRBD2. This CDR3 region has 15 residues. With V trimmed by 6 bases and J by 3 bases, 9 bases remained unmatched. The germline V gene has CDR1 MNHEY and CDR2 SVGEGT. The CDR3 sequence: CASSDPSGRHYEQYF. CDR3 sequence (DNA): TGTGCCAGCAGCGACCCGAGCGGGAGGCACTACGAGCAGTACTTC.

This rearrangement joins TRBV9 to TRBJ2-5; D is unresolved. The DNA end lines up better with TRBJ2-7; the J call may be wrong. In germline, CDR1 is SGDLS, CDR2 YYNGEE. The CDR3 sequence is 15 residues long. The CDR3 is CASSVSGQADYEQYF. The CDR3 nucleotides read TGTGCCAGCAGCGTCAGTGGCCAGGCGGACTACGAGCAGTACTTC.

This clonotype was observed once. The rearrangement joins TRBV7-9 to TRBJ1-1, with a weak D call TRBD1 (6 bases). Germline CDR1 is SEHNR and CDR2 is FQNEAQ (reference sequence). V lost 5 bases, J lost 2 bases, and 15 bases lay in between. The CDR3 covers 15 residues. Here the CDR3 reads CASSNTRGGNTEAFF. As DNA, the CDR3 is TGTGCCAGCAGCAACACGAGGGGGGGCAACACTGAAGCTTTCTTT.

The chain combines TRBV29-1 with TRBJ1-1, with 8 bases aligning to TRBD1. Germline-derived CDR1 and CDR2 are SQVTM and ANQGSEA. Trimming removed 6 bases from V and 8 bases from J; junction bases left unmatched: 5. The CDR3 runs to 11 residues. The CDR3 sequence: CSVGTGAEAFF. The CDR3 coding sequence is TGCAGCGTCGGGACAGGCGCCGAAGCTTTCTTT.

The rearrangement uses TRBV28 and TRBJ2-4; D is possibly TRBD1 (5 bases). The assigned J gene may be wrong: the sequence end matches TRBJ2-7 better. The CDR3 extends over 15 amino acids. CDR1 MDHEN and CDR2 SYDVKM come from the germline V gene. The CDR3 loop reads CASSSPSTASYEQYF. In nucleotides, the CDR3 is TGTGCCAGCAGTTCCCCCTCGACAGCCTCCTACGAGCAGTACTTC.

The V call is TRBV5-1, the J call TRBJ2-1, with a possible D match to TRBD1 (6 bases). The CDR3 has 15 amino acids. V was shortened by 0 bases and J by 3 bases, with 10 bases between the two germline ends. The germline gives CDR1 SGHRS, CDR2 YFSETQ. CDR3 nucleotides: TGCGCCAGCAGCTTGGCAGGGGACCGCTACAATGAGCAGTTCTTC. Translating it yields CASSLAGDRYNEQFF.

V gene TRBV11-2 combines with J gene TRBJ2-7, with a weak D call TRBD2 (6 bases). Germline V gives CDR1 SGHAT, CDR2 FQNNGV. CDR3 length equals 12 residues. V was trimmed by 4 bases and J by 6 bases, leaving 10 bases between them. CDR3 nucleotides: TGTGCCAGCAGCTGGGGACTTTCCGAGCAGTACTTC. As protein: CASSWGLSEQYF. Full variable domain (remainder filled in from reference TRBV11-2 and TRBJ2-7): EAGVAQSPRYKIIEKRQSVAFWCNPISGHATLYWYQQILGQGPKLLIQFQNNGVVDDSQLPKDRFSAERLKGVDSTLKIQPAKLEDSAVYLCASSWGLSEQYFGPGTRLTVT.

This clonotype was counted between two and nine times. J is TRBJ2-1 and V is TRBV7-2; D gene unclear. The CDR3 length is 13 residues. Germline lookup yields CDR1 SGHTA and CDR2 FQGNSA. V dropped 1 base and J dropped 9 bases, with 10 bases sitting between them. The CDR3 region has the DNA TGTGCCAGCAGCTTAGTGAATCTCGGTGAGCAGTTCTTC. This sequence encodes CASSLVNLGEQFF.

The chain carries TRBV29-1 and TRBJ2-5; the match to TRBD1 covers 11 bases. CDR3 length: 16 amino acids. Germline assignment: CDR1 SQVTM and CDR2 ANQGSEA. Unmatched junction bases numbered 14, after V lost 0 bases and J lost 11 bases. The chain's CDR3 is CSVEDQGTGGWNEQYF. The CDR3 nucleotides read TGCAGCGTTGAAGATCAAGGGACAGGGGGGTGGAATGAGCAGTACTTC.

The chain recombines TRBV29-1 with TRBJ1-1, with no clear D. CDR3 length: 11 residues. Trimming pared 5 bases from V and 7 bases from J, leaving 11 bases between. Germline V gene lookup returns CDR1 SQVTM and CDR2 ANQGSEA. Here the CDR3 DNA reads TGCAGCGTTCTCATTTGGTTTGAAGCTTTCTTT. Translated: CSVLIWFEAFF.

This chain joins TRBV29-1 and TRBJ2-1; 12 nucleotides line up with TRBD2. The junction had 10 bases not matched to a gene; V was cut back by 6 bases and J by 7 bases. There are 15 residues in the CDR3. Germline CDR1 reads SQVTM; CDR2 reads ANQGSEA. The DNA for the CDR3 is TGCAGCGTCCAGGGACTAGCGGGCCTCGGTAATGAGCAGTTCTTC. This sequence encodes CSVQGLAGLGNEQFF.